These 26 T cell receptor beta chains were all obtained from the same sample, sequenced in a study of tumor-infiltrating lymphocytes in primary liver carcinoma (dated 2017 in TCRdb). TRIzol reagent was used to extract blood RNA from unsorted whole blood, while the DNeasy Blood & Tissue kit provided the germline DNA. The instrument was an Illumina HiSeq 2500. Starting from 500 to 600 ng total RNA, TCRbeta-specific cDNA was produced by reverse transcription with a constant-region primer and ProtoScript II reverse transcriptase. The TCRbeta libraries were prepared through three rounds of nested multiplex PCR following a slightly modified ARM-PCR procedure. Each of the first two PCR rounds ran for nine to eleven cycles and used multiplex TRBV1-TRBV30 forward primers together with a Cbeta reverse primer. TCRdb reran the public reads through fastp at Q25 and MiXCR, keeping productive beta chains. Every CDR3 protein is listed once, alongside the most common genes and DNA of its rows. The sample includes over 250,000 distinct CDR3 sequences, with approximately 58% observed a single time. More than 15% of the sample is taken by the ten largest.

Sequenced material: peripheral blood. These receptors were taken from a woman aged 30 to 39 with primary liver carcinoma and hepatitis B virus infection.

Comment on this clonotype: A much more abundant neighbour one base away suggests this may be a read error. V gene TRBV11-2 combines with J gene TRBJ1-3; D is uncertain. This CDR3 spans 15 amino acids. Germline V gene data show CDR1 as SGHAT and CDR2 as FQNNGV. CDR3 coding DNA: TGTGCCTGCAGCTTAGGGATTACTTATGGAAACACCATATATTTT. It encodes CACSLGITYGNTIYF.

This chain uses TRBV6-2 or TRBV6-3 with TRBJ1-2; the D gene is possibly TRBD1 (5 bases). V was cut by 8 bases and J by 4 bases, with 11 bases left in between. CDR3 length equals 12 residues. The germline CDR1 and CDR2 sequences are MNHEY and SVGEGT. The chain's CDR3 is CASGPTGYGYTF. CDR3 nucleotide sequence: TGTGCCAGCGGTCCTACAGGCTATGGCTACACCTTC.

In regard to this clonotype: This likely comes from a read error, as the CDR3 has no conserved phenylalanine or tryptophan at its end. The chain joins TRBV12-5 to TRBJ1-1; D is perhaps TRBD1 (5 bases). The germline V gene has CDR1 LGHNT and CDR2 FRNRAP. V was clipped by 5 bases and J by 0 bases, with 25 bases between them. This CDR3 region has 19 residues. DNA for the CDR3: TGTGCTAGTGGTCTGCATCTCCTCTCGGACGGACAATTGAACACTGAAGCTTTCCTT. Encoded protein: CASGLHLLSDGQLNTEAFL.

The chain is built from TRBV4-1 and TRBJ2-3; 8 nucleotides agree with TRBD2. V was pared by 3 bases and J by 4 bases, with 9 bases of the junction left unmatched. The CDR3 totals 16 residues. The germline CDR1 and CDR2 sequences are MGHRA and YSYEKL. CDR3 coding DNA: TGCGCCAGCAGCCAGCCGTGGGGGCGGGGGGCAGATACGCAGTATTTT. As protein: CASSQPWGRGADTQYF.

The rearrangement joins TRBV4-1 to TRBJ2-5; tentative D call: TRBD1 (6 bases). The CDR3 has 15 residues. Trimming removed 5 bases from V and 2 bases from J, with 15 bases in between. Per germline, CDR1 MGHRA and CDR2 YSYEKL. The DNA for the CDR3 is TGCGCCAGCAGCTTTCGGACAGTAGGGCAAGAGACCCAGTACTTC. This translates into CASSFRTVGQETQYF.

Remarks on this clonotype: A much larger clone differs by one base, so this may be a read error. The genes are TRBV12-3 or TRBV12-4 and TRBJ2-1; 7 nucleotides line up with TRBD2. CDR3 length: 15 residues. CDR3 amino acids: CTSSPLALGFNEQFF. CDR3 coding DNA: TGTACCAGCAGTCCACTAGCGTTGGGCTTCAATGAGCAGTTCTTC.

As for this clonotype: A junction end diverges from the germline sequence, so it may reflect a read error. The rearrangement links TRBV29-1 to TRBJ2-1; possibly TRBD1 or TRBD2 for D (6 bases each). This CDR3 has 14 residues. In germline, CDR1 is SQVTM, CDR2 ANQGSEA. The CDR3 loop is CSAAGGGRYNEQFF. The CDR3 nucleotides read TGTAGCGCCGCGGGTGGGGGGCGATACAATGAGCAGTTCTTC.

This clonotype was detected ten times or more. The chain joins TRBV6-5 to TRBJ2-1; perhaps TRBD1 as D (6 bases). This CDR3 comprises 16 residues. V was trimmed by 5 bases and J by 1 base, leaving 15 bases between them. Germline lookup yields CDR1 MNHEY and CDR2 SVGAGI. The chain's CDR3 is CASSRLTGQSYNEQFF. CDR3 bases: TGTGCCAGCAGTCGTCTAACAGGGCAATCCTACAATGAGCAGTTCTTC.

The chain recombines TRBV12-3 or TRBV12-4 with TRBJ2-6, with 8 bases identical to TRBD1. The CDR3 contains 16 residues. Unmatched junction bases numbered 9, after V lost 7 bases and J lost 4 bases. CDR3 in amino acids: CASTAFRGPGANVLTF. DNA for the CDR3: TGTGCCAGCACCGCTTTCAGGGGGCCCGGGGCCAACGTCCTGACTTTC.

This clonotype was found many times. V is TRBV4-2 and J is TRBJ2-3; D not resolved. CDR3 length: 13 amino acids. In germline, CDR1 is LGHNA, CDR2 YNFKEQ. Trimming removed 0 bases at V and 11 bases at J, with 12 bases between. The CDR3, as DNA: TGTGCCAGCAGCCAAGAGCGACAATACGGGCAGTATTTT. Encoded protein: CASSQERQYGQYF.

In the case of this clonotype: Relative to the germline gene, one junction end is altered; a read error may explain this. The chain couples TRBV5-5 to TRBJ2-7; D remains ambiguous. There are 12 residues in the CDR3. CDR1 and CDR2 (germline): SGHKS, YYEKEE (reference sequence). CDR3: CANSLPSYEQYF. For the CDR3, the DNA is TGTGCCAACAGCCTCCCGAGCTACGAGCAGTACTTC.

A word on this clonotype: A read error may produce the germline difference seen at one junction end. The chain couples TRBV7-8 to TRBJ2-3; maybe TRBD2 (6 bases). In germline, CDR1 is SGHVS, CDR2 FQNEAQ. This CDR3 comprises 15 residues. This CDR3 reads CVSRRVAVSTDTQYF. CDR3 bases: TGTGTCAGCAGGAGGGTAGCGGTTAGCACAGATACGCAGTATTTT.

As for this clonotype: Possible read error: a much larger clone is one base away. The CDR3 is CSAQPGHESGDTIYF. In nucleotides, the CDR3 is TGCAGCGCTCAGCCGGGACACGAATCTGGAGACACCATATATTTT. V usage is TRBV29-1 and J usage is TRBJ1-3, with D possibly TRBD1 on 6 matching bases. The length of the CDR3 is 15 residues. Germline assignment: CDR1 SQVTM and CDR2 ANQGSEA.

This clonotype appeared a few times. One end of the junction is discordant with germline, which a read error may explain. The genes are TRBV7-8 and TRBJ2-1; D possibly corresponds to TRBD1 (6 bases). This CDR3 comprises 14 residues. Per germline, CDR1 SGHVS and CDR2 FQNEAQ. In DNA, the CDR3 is TGCGCCAGCAGCTTAGCAGGGGTGGCCAATGAGCAGTTCTTC. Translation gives CASSLAGVANEQFF.

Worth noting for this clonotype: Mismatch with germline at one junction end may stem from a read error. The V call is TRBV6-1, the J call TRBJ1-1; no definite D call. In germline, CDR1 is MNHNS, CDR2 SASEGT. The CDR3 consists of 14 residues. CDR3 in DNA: TGTGCCAGCATACTGGTTGCGCTGAACACTGAAGCCTTCTTT. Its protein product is CASILVALNTEAFF.

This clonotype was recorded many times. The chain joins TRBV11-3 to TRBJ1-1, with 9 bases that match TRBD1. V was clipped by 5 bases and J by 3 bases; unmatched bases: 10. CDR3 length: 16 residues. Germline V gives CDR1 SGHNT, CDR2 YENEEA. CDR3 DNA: TGTGCCAGCAGCCCGTCCGGGACAGGGAGGCACACTGAAGCTTTCTTT. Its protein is CASSPSGTGRHTEAFF.

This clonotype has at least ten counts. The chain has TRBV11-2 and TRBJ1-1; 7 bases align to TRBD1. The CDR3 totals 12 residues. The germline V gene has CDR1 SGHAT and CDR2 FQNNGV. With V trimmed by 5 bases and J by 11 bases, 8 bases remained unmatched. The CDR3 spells CASSPITGEAFF. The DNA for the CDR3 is TGTGCCAGCAGCCCTATAACAGGGGAGGCTTTCTTT.

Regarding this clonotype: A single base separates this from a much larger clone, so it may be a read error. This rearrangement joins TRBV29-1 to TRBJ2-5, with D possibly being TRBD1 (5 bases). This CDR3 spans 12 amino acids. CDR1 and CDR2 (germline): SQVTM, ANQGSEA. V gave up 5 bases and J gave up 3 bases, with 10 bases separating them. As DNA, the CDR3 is TGCAGCGTTTTGGGGCAAGAAGAGACCCAGTACTTC. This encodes CSVLGQEETQYF.

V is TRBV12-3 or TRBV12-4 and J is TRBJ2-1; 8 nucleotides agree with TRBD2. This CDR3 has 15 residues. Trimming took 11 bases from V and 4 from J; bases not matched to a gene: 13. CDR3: CASSPEREIYNEQFF. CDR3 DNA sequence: TGTGCCTCCTCCCCTGAGCGGGAGATTTACAATGAGCAGTTCTTC.

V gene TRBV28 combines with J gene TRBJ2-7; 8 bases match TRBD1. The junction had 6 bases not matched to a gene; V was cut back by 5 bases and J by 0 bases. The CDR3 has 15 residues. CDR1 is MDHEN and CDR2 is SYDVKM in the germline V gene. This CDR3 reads CASSLRTGSSYEQYF. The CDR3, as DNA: TGTGCCAGCAGTCTGCGGACAGGGAGCTCCTACGAGCAGTACTTC.

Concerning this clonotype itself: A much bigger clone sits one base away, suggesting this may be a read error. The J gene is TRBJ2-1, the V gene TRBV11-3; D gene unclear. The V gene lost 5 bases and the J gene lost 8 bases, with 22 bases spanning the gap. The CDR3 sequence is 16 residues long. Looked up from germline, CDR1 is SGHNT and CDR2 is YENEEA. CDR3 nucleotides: TGTGCCAGCAGCCCTCGAACCGAACAGCCCACCGATGAGCAGTTCTTC. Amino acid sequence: CASSPRTEQPTDEQFF.

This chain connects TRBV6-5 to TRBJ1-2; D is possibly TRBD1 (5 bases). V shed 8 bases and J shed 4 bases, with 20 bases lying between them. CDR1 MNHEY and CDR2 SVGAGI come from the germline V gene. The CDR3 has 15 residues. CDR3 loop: CASGFGAATSYGYTF. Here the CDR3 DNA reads TGTGCCAGCGGATTCGGGGCAGCCACTAGCTATGGCTACACCTTC.

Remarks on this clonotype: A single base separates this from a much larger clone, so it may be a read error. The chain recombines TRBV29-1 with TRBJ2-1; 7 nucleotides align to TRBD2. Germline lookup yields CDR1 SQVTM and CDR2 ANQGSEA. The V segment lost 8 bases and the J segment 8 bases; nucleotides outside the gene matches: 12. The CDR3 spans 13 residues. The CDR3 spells CSIGGGSRDEQFF. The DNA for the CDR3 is TGCAGCATTGGGGGGGGGAGTAGGGATGAGCAGTTCTTC.

The CDR3 reads CASSSFIPRELFF. The DNA for the CDR3 is TGTGCCAGCAGCTCTTTTATCCCCAGGGAGCTGTTTTTT. The chain carries TRBV11-2 and TRBJ2-2; D gene uncertain. There are 13 residues in the CDR3. V lost 4 bases and J 9 bases, leaving 12 bases between the germline ends. Germline V gene data show CDR1 as SGHAT and CDR2 as FQNNGV. Together with reference TRBV11-2 and TRBJ2-2, the CDR3 gives the full variable domain: EAGVAQSPRYKIIEKRQSVAFWCNPISGHATLYWYQQILGQGPKLLIQFQNNGVVDDSQLPKDRFSAERLKGVDSTLKIQPAKLEDSAVYLCASSSFIPRELFFGEGSRLTVL.

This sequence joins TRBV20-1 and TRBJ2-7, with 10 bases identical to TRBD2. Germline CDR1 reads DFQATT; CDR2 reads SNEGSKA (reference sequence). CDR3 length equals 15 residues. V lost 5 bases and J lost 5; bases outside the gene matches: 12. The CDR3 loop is CSAPLAGAPSDEQYF. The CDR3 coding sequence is TGCAGTGCTCCTCTAGCGGGAGCTCCGTCGGACGAGCAGTACTTC.

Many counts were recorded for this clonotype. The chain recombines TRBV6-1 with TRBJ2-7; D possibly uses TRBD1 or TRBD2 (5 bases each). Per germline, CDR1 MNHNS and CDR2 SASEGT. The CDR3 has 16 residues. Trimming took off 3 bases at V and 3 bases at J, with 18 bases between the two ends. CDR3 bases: TGTGCCAGCAGTGACTCCCGGGGCAAGATACGCTACGAGCAGTACTTC. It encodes CASSDSRGKIRYEQYF.